The 16 T cell receptor beta chains listed next were all sequenced from one sample in a study of shared clonotypes between healthy human individuals. Sequencing used immunoSEQ multiplex PCR; TCRdb keeps in-frame clones, though not all of them. Counted here are under 550,000 clones, almost 97% occurring once; the ten biggest clones make up roughly 0.06%. Sample: naive CD4+ T cells sorted from blood. The subset denotes: CD45RA+ positively selected. All receptors derive from a woman aged 25 to 45 in good health.

The gene calls are TRBV25-1 and TRBJ2-2, with D perhaps given as TRBD1 or TRBD2 (5 bases each). The CDR3 has 12 residues. Germline V gene sequence: CDR1 MGHDK, CDR2 SYGVNS. V lost 11 bases to trimming and J lost 4 bases, with 11 bases between them. Written as DNA, the CDR3 is TGTGCCTCGGGGCAGATCACCGGGGAGCTGTTTTTT. It yields the protein CASGQITGELFF.

V usage is TRBV5-4 and J usage is TRBJ1-2; 9 bases are shared with TRBD1. With V trimmed by 4 bases and J by 2 bases, 6 bases remained unmatched. This CDR3 spans 15 amino acids. The germline gives CDR1 SGHNT, CDR2 YYREEE (reference sequence). The CDR3: CASSRADRGNYGYTF. CDR3 coding DNA: TGTGCCAGCAGCCGTGCGGACAGGGGAAACTATGGCTACACCTTC. The variable domain in full, completed from reference TRBV5-4 and TRBJ1-2, reads ETGVTQSPTHLIKTRGQQVTLRCSSQSGHNTVSWYQQALGQGPQFIFQYYREEENGRGNFPPRFSGLQFPNYSSELNVNALELDDSALYLCASSRADRGNYGYTFGSGTRLTVV.

This chain uses TRBV4-1 with TRBJ2-2; 13 bases are a match to TRBD2. The CDR3 runs 16 residues. Trimming at V came to 1 base and at J to 6 bases, leaving 2 bases not matched to a gene. From germline, CDR1 is MGHRA and CDR2 YSYEKL. CDR3: CASSQALAGGAGELFF. The CDR3 DNA is TGCGCCAGCAGCCAAGCACTAGCGGGAGGGGCCGGGGAGCTGTTTTTT.

The chain uses TRBV7-8 and TRBJ2-1; D might be TRBD1 (6 bases). Germline values: CDR1 SGHVS, CDR2 FQNEAQ. CDR3 length: 13 residues. Trimming removed 2 bases from V and 10 bases from J, with 12 bases in between. CDR3 amino acids: CASSLRRTGEQFF. The CDR3 coding sequence is TGTGCCAGCAGCTTAAGGCGCACAGGGGAGCAGTTCTTC.

The CDR3 region is CASSLGLADSSDTQYF. In DNA, the CDR3 is TGTGCCAGCAGCTTGGGACTAGCGGACAGCTCAGATACGCAGTATTTT. The chain combines TRBV7-9 with TRBJ2-3; TRBD2 aligns across 11 bases. The germline gives CDR1 SEHNR, CDR2 FQNEAQ (reference sequence). The trim removed 3 bases at V and 4 bases at J, leaving 6 bases unmatched. The CDR3 length is 16 residues.

This clone was detected once. This chain connects TRBV19 to TRBJ2-2; D is possibly TRBD2 (6 bases). The CDR3 has 19 residues. CDR1 is LNHDA, CDR2 SQIVND, per germline (reference sequence). Trimming removed 1 base from V and 6 bases from J, with 24 bases in between. The CDR3 DNA is TGTGCCAGTAGTATAGCGGGGGTGTCCCTGCGCGGGCCGCCCGGGGAGCTGTTTTTT. Its translation is CASSIAGVSLRGPPGELFF.

This chain joins TRBV6-1 and TRBJ1-3; D is uncertain. The CDR3 loop spans 13 amino acids. Per germline, CDR1 MNHNS and CDR2 SASEGT. With 11 bases removed from V and 4 bases from J, the gap between germline ends came to 15 bases. For the CDR3, the DNA is TGTGCCCTCTGGGCCTCGGCAGGAAACACCATATATTTT. Translating gives CALWASAGNTIYF.

The chain combines TRBV28 with TRBJ2-7, with TRBD1 as a possible D gene (5 bases). Germline loops: CDR1 MDHEN, CDR2 SYDVKM. Trimming pared 7 bases from V and 2 bases from J, leaving 12 bases between. This CDR3 is built from 13 residues. CDR3 bases: TGTGCCAGCATAGACAGTGCCACCTACGAGCAGTACTTC. Residues: CASIDSATYEQYF.

The CDR3 sequence is CASSLNAGGRTEAFF. In DNA form, the CDR3 reads TGTGCCAGCAGTTTAAATGCCGGAGGAAGGACTGAAGCTTTCTTT. The chain employs TRBV28 and TRBJ1-1; D gene unclear. Germline CDR1 MDHEN, CDR2 SYDVKM. Between the trimmed V and J ends, which lost 2 bases and 5 bases, there was a span of 15 bases. This CDR3 spans 15 amino acids.

The CDR3, as DNA: TGTGCCAGTAGTATCGGGGAGGGTAGCAGCAATCAGCCCCAGCATTTT. It codes for CASSIGEGSSNQPQHF. This chain uses TRBV19 with TRBJ1-5; unclear D gene. The V gene lost 3 bases and the J gene lost 1 base, with 13 bases spanning the gap. The CDR3 has 16 residues. CDR1 is LNHDA, CDR2 SQIVND, per germline (reference sequence).

This clone was found a few times. The chain combines TRBV20-1 with TRBJ2-7, with D unresolved. This CDR3 region has 11 residues. Trimming removed 3 bases at V and 4 bases at J, with 7 bases between. In germline, CDR1 is DFQATT, CDR2 SNEGSKA (reference sequence). Here the CDR3 reads CSARGDYEQYF. The CDR3 bases are TGCAGTGCTAGGGGCGATTACGAGCAGTACTTC.

The chain combines TRBV29-1 with TRBJ2-1; 13 bases are a match to TRBD2. The V gene's germline CDR1 is SQVTM and CDR2 ANQGSEA. There are 15 residues in the CDR3. The V and J ends lost 7 bases and 8 bases, in that order; junction bases with no gene match: 11. The chain's CDR3 is CSASPGLAGVDEQFF. CDR3 bases: TGCAGCGCTTCTCCCGGACTAGCGGGAGTTGATGAGCAGTTCTTC.

The chain combines TRBV9 with TRBJ2-7, with D maybe TRBD2 (5 bases). Trimming shortened V by 0 bases and J by 6 bases, and 7 bases separated the two germline ends. Germline V gene data show CDR1 as SGDLS and CDR2 as YYNGEE. CDR3 length: 12 residues. CDR3 bases: TGTGCCAGCAGCGTAGACAGCGGCGAGCAGTACTTC. Its protein is CASSVDSGEQYF. Looking up the rest from reference TRBV9 and TRBJ2-7 gives the full variable domain: DSGVTQTPKHLITATGQRVTLRCSPRSGDLSVYWYQQSLDQGLQFLIQYYNGEERAKGNILERFSAQQFPDLHSELNLSSLELGDSALYFCASSVDSGEQYFGPGTRLTVT.

The CDR3: CSVGHNSGNTIYF. The CDR3, as DNA: TGCAGCGTTGGTCACAACTCTGGAAACACCATATATTTT. The chain has TRBV29-1 and TRBJ1-3; D gene unclear. V gave up 4 bases and J gave up 0 bases, with 7 bases separating them. Germline assignment: CDR1 SQVTM and CDR2 ANQGSEA. CDR3 size: 13 residues.

The chain has TRBV19 and TRBJ1-3; D not resolved. V shed 2 bases and J shed 0 bases, with 5 bases lying between them. In germline, CDR1 is LNHDA, CDR2 SQIVND (reference sequence). The CDR3 length is 14 residues. CDR3 region: CASSITSSGNTIYF. The CDR3 coding sequence is TGTGCCAGTAGTATAACGAGCTCTGGAAACACCATATATTTT.

The V gene is TRBV6-1, the J gene TRBJ2-7; 8 positions agree with TRBD2. J lost 4 bases, V lost 3 bases, and 11 bases had no gene match. Looked up from germline, CDR1 is MNHNS and CDR2 is SASEGT. The CDR3 runs to 16 residues. Here the CDR3 reads CASSDPAGGSSYEQYF. The CDR3 nucleotides read TGTGCCAGCAGTGACCCGGCGGGAGGCTCGAGTTACGAGCAGTACTTC.